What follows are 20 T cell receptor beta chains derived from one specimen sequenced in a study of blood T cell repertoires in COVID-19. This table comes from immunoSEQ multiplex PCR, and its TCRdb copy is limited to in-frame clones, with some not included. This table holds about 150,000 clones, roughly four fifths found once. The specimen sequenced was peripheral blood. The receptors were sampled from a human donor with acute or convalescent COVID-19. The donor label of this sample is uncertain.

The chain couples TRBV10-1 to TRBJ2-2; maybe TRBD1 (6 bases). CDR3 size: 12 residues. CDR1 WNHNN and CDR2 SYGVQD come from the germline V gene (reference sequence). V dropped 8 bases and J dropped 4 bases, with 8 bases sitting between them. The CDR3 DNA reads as TGCGCCAGCGGACAGACCACCGGGGAGCTGTTTTTT. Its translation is CASGQTTGELFF.

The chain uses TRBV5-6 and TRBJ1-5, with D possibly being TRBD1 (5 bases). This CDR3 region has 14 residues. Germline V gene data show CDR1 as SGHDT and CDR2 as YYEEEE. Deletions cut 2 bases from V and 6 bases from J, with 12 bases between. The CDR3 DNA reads TGTGCCAGCAGCTTCTCAGGGTTCGGTCAGCCCCAGCATTTT. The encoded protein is CASSFSGFGQPQHF.

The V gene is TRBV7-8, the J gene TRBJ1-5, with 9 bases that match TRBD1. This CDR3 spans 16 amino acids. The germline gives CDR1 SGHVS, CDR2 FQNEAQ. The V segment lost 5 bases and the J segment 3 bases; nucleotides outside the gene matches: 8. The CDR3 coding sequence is TGTGCCAGCAGCATTCGTGACAGGGGGTTCAATCAGCCCCAGCATTTT. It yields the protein CASSIRDRGFNQPQHF.

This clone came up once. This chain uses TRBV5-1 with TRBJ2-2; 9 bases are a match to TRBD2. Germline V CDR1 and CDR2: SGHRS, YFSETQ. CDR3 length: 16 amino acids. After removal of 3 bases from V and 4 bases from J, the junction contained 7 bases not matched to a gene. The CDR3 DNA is TGCGCCAGCAGCTCCCGGACTAGCGACGGCACCGGGGAGCTGTTTTTT. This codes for CASSSRTSDGTGELFF.

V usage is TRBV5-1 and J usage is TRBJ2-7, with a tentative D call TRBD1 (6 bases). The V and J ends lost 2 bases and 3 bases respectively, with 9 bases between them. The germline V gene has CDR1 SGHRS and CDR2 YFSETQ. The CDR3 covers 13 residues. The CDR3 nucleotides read TGCGCCAGCAGCTTCGACAGGTACTACGAGCAGTACTTC. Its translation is CASSFDRYYEQYF.

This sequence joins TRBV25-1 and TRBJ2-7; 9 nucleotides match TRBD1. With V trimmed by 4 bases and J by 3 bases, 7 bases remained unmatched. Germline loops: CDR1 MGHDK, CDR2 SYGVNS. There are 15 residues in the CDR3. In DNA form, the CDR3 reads TGTGCCAGCAGTGGCCTGGGACAGGGTAACTACGAGCAGTACTTC. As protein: CASSGLGQGNYEQYF.

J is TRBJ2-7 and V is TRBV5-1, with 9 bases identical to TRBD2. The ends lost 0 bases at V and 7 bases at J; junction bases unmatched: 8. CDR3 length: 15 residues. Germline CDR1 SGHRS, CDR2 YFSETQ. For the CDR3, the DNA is TGCGCCAGCAGCTTGGAGGCGGGAGGGTTAGGGGAGCAGTACTTC. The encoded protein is CASSLEAGGLGEQYF.

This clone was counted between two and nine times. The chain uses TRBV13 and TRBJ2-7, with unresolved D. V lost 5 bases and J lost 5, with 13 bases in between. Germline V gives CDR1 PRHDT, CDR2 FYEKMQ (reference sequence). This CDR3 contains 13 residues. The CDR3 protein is CASSRHQEHEQYF. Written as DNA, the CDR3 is TGTGCCAGCAGCAGACATCAAGAGCACGAGCAGTACTTC.

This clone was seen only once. The CDR3, as DNA: TGTGCCAGCAGTCCGGACAATTATGGCTACACCTTC. Its protein product is CASSPDNYGYTF. This sequence joins TRBV6-6 and TRBJ1-2; D is possibly TRBD1 (5 bases). In germline, CDR1 is MNHNY, CDR2 SVGAGI (reference sequence). The length of the CDR3 is 12 residues. Trimming cost V 5 bases and J 5 bases, with 9 bases left between them.

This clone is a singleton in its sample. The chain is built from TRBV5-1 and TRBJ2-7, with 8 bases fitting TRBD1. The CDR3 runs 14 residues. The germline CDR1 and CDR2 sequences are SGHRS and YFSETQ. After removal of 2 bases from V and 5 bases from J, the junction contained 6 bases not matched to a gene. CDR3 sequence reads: CASSFPGQGNEQYF. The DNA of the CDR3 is TGCGCCAGCAGCTTTCCAGGACAGGGAAACGAGCAGTACTTC.

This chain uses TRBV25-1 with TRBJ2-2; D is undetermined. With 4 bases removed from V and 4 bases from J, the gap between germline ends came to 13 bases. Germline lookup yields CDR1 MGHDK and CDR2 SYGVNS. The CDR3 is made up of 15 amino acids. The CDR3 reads CASSGFGGVTGELFF. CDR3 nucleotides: TGTGCCAGCAGTGGGTTTGGTGGAGTCACCGGGGAGCTGTTTTTT.

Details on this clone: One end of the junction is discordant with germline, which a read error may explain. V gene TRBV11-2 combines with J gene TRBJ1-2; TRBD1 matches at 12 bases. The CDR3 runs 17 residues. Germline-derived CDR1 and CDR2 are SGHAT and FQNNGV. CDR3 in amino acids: CASSLLVGQGANSGYTF. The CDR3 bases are TGTGCCAGCAGCTTACTTGTGGGACAGGGGGCAAACTCTGGCTACACCTTC.

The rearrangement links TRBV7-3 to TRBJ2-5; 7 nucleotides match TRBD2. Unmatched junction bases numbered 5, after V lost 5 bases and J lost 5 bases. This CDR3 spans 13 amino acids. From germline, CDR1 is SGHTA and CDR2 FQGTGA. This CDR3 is CASSAYGRETQYF. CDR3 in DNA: TGTGCCAGCAGCGCATACGGGAGGGAGACCCAGTACTTC.

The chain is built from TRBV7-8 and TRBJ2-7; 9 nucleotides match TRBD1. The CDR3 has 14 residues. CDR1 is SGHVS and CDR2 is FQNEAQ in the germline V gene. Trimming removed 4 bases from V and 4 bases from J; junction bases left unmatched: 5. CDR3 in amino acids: CASSSPGQGYEQYF. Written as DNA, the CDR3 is TGTGCCAGCAGCTCGCCGGGACAGGGATACGAGCAGTACTTC. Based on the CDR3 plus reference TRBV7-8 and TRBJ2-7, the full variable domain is GAGVSQSPRYKVAKRGQDVALRCDPISGHVSLFWYQQALGQGPEFLTYFQNEAQLDKSGLPSDRFFAERPEGSVSTLKIQRTQQEDSAVYLCASSSPGQGYEQYFGPGTRLTVT.

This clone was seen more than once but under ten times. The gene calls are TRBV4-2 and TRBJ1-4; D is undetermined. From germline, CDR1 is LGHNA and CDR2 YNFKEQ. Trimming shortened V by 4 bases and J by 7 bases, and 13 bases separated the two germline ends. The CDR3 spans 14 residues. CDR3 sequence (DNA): TGTGCCAGCAGCCTCGGCGGTTTGGGTGAAAAACTGTTTTTT. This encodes CASSLGGLGEKLFF.

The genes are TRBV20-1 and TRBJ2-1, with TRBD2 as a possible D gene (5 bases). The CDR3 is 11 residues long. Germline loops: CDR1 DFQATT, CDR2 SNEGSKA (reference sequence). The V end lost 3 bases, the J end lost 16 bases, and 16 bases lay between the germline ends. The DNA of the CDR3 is TGCAGTGCTAGTAGACGGGGTAGGATTTTCTTC. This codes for CSASRRGRIFF.

Here the CDR3 reads CASTIDPGAGELFF. The CDR3 nucleotides read TGCGCCAGCACCATCGACCCGGGAGCCGGGGAGCTGTTTTTT. The chain combines TRBV5-1 with TRBJ2-2; a possible D gene is TRBD2 (6 bases). Germline CDR1 reads SGHRS; CDR2 reads YFSETQ. V shed 6 bases and J shed 6 bases, with 15 bases lying between them. This CDR3 has 14 amino acids.

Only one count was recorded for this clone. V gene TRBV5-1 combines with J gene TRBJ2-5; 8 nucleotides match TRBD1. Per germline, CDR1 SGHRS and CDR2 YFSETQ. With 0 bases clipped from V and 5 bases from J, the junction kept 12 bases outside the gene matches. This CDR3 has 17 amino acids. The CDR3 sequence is CASSLASGQGRGETQYF. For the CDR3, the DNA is TGCGCCAGCAGCTTGGCCTCAGGACAGGGCAGGGGGGAGACCCAGTACTTC. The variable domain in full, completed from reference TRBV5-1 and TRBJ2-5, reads KAGVTQTPRYLIKTRGQQVTLSCSPISGHRSVSWYQQTPGQGLQFLFEYFSETQRNKGNFPGRFSGRQFSNSRSEMNVSTLELGDSALYLCASSLASGQGRGETQYFGPGTRLLVL.

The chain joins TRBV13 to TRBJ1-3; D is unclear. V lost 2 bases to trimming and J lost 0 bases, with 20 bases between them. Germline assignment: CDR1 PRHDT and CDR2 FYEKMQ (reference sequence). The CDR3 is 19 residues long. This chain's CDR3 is CASSLNPRRASVSGNTIYF. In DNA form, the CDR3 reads TGTGCCAGCAGCTTAAATCCGAGGCGGGCATCTGTCTCTGGAAACACCATATATTTT.

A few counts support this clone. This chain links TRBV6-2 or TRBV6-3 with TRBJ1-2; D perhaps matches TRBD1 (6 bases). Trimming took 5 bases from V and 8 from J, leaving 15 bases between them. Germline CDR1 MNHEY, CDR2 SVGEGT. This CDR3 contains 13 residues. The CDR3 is CASSDRLDGGYTF. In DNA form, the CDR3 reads TGTGCCAGCAGTGACAGGTTGGACGGCGGCTACACCTTC.